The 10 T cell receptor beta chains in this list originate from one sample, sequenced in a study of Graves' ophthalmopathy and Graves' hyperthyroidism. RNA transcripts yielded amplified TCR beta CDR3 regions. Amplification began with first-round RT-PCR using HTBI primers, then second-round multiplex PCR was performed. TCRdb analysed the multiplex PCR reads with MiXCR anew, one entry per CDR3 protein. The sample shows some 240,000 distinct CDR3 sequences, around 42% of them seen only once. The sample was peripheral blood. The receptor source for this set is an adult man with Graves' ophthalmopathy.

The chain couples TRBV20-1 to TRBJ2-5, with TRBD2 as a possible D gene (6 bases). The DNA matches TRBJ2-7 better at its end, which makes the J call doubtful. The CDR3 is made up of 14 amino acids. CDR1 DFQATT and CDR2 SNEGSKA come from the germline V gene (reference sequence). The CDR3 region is CSARDPGARYEQYF. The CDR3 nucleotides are TGCAGTGCTAGAGATCCGGGAGCGAGATACGAGCAGTACTTC.

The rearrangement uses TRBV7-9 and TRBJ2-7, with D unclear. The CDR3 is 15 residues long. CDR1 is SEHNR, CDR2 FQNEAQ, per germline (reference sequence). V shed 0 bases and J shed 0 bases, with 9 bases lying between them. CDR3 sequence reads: CASSLAGFVSYEQYF. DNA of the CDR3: TGTGCCAGCAGCTTAGCGGGGTTTGTCTCCTACGAGCAGTACTTC.

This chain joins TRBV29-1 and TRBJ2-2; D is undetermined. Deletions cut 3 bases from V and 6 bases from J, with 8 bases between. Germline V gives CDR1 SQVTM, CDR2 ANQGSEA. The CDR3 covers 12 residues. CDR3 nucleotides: TGCAGCGTTGAGATGGGTCCCGGGGAGCTGTTTTTT. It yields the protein CSVEMGPGELFF.

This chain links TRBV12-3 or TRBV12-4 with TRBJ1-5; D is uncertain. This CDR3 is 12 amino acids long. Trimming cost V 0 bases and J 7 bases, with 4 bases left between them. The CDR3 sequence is CASSLAAQPQHF. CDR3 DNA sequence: TGTGCCAGCAGTTTAGCCGCCCAGCCCCAGCATTTT.

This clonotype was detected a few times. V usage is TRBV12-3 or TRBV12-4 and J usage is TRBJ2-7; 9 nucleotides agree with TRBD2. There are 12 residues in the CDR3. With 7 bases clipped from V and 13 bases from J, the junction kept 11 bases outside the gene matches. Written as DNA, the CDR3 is TGTGCCAGCACCACCCGAGGGACTAGCATCTACTTC. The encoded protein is CASTTRGTSIYF.

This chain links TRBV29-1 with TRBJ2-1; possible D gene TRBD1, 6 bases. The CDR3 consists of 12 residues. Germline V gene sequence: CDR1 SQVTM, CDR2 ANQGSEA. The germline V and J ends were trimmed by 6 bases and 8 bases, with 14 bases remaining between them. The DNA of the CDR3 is TGCAGCGTGGCCGGGACAATTGATGAGCAGTTCTTC. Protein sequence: CSVAGTIDEQFF.

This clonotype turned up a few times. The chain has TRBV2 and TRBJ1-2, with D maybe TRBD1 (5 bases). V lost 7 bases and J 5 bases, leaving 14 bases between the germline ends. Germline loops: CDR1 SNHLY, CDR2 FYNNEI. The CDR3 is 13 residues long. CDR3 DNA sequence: TGTGCCAGCAAAATTGGGGACTCTTATGGCTACACCTTC. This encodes CASKIGDSYGYTF.

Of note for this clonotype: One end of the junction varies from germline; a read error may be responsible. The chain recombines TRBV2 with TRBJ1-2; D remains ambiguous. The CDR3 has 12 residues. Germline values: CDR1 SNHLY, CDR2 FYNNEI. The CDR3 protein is CASRGIDYGHTF. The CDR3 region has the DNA TGTGCCAGCAGAGGGATTGACTATGGCCACACCTTC.

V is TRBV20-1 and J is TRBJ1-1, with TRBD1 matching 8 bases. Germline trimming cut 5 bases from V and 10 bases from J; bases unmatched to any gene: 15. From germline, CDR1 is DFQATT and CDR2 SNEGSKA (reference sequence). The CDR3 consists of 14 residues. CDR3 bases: TGCAGTGCTTTGAGAAGGGGACAGGCCTCCCGAGCTTTCTTT. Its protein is CSALRRGQASRAFF.

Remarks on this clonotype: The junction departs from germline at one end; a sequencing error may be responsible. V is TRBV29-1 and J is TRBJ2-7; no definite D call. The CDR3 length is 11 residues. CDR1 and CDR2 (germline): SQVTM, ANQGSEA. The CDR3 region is CGVEWGNEQYF. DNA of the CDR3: TGCGGCGTTGAATGGGGAAACGAGCAGTACTTC.